This T cell receptor beta chain was identified in a study of human versus mouse CDR3 diversity and MHC coevolution. In the study overall: The immunoSEQ assay reportedly detects one in 200,000 T cells.

Notes on the study in general: Mice had fewer CDR3 deletions and insertions than humans on average. Most of the three human donors had the lowest clonal inequality.

To note about this clone: Its antigen is not identified.

Profiling relied on immunoSEQ multiplex PCR, and the TCRdb table lists in-frame clones only, not all of them. The sample lists some 80,000 clones, approximately 90% occurring once. The CDR3 runs 14 residues. The V end was cut by 5 bases, the J end by 8 bases, with 18 bases between. Germline lookup yields CDR1 SEHNR and CDR2 FQNEAQ (reference sequence). The chain has TRBV7-9 and TRBJ1-2, with D possibly matching TRBD1 (6 bases). Sequenced sample: naive CD4+ T cells from blood. As for subset: CD45RO-negative CD62L-positive naive CD4 T cells. This clonotype was obtained from a person aged 30-70 years in good health. This CDR3 is CASSRYRDLWGYTF. The CDR3 region has the DNA TGTGCCAGCAGCCGTTACAGGGATTTATGGGGCTACACCTTC.